The clone carrying this T cell receptor (beta chain) was seen repeatedly, ten times or more. Its antigen is not known. This sample was included in a study of glioma-infiltrating T cells. Findings of the study overall: Tissue and blood shared very few CDR3 sequences. Non-neoplastic patients had below-expected tissue-blood divergence, while all gliomas exceeded expectation.

The iRepertoire nested amplicon-rescue multiplex PCR amplified TCR alpha and beta CDR3s from RNA. Tissue mRNA or PBMC total RNA, about 95-450 ng, went into one-step reverse transcription and amplification. TCRdb passed the multiplex PCR reads through MiXCR, listing each CDR3 protein once. This sample has fewer than 4,000 distinct CDR3 sequences, with approximately 15% found just once. This CDR3 has 14 amino acids. Per the germline V gene, CDR1 is LGHDT and CDR2 is YNNKEL (reference sequence). V lost 4 bases and J 3 bases, leaving 12 bases between the germline ends. Sequencing was done on a sample of glioma tissue, nonneoplastic brain tissue, or PBMCs (not recorded which). This receptor was obtained from a human donor with low-grade glioma or glioblastoma, undergoing nonglioma brain surgery, or in good health (not recorded which). This rearrangement joins TRBV3-1 to TRBJ1-1; D ambiguous. As DNA, the CDR3 is TGTGCCAGCAGCCCGAGCGCGGACCACACTGAAGCTTTCTTT. This sequence encodes CASSPSADHTEAFF.